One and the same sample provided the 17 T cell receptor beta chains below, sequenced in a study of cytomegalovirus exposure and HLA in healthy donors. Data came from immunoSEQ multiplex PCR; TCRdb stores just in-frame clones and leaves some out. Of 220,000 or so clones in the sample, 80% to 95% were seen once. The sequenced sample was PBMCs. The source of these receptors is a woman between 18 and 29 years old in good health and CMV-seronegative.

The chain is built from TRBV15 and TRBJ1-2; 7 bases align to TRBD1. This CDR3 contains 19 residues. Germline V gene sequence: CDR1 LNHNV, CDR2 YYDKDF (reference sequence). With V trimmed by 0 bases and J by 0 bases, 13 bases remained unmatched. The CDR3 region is CATSRDHLGTELTNYGYTF. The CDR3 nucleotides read TGTGCCACCAGCAGAGATCATCTGGGGACAGAACTTACTAACTATGGCTACACCTTC.

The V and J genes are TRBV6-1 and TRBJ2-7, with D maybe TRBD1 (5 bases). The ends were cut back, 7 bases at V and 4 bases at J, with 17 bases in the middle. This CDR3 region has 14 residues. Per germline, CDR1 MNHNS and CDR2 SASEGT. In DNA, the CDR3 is TGTGCCAGCACCTCCAGTGGGGCCACATACGAGCAGTACTTC. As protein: CASTSSGATYEQYF.

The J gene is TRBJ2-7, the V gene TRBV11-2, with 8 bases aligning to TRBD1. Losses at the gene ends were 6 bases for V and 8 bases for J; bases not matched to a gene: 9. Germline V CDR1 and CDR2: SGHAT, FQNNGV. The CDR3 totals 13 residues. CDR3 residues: CASSFQDRAKQYF. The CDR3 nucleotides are TGTGCCAGCAGTTTTCAGGACAGGGCCAAGCAGTACTTC. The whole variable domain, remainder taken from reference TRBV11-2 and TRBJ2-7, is EAGVAQSPRYKIIEKRQSVAFWCNPISGHATLYWYQQILGQGPKLLIQFQNNGVVDDSQLPKDRFSAERLKGVDSTLKIQPAKLEDSAVYLCASSFQDRAKQYFGPGTRLTVT.

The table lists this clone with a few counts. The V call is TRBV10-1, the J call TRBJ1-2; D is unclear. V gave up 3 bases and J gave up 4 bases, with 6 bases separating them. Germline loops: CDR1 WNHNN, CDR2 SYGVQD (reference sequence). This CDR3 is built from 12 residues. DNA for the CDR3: TGCGCCAGCAGTGACAGATCCTATGGCTACACCTTC. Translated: CASSDRSYGYTF.

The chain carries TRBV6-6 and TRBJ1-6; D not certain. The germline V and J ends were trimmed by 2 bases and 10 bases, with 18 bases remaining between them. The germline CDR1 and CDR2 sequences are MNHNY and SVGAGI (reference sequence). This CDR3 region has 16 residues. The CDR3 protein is CASSYANTVVRSPLHF. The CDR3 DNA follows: TGTGCCAGCAGTTACGCCAATACGGTCGTCAGGTCACCCCTCCACTTT.

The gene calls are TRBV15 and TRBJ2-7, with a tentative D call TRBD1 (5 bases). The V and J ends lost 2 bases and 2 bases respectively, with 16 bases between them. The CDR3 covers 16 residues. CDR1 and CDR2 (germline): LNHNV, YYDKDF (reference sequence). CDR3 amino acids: CATSRLRVLETYEQYF. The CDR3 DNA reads TGTGCCACCAGCAGACTCAGGGTTCTTGAAACCTACGAGCAGTACTTC.

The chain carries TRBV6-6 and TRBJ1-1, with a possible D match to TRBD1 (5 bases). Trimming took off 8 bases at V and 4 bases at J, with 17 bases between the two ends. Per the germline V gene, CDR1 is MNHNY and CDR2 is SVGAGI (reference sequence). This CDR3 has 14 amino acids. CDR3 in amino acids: CASRMGQGSTEAFF. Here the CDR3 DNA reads TGTGCCAGCCGGATGGGGCAGGGCAGCACTGAAGCTTTCTTT.

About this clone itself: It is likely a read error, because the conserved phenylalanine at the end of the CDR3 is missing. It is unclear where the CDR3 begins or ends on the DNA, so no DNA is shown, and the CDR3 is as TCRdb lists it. CDR3 region: CASSNLSGGTKRL. V usage is TRBV19 and J usage is TRBJ1-2. Germline values: CDR1 LNHDA, CDR2 SQIVND (reference sequence). The CDR3 totals 13 residues, both ends included.

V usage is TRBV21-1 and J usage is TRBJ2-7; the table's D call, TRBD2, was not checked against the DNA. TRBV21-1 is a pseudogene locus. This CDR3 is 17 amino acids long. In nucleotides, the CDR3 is TGTGCCAGCAGCAAAAGCCTCTTAAGTGAACGAACCTACGAGCAGTACTTC. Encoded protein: CASSKSLLSERTYEQYF.

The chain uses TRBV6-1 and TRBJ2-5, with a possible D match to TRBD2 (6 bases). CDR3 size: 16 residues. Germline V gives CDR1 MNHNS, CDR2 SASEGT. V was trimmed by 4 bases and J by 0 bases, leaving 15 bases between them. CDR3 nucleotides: TGTGCCAGCAGTGCATGGCGGGGTCTGAACCAAGAGACCCAGTACTTC. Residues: CASSAWRGLNQETQYF.

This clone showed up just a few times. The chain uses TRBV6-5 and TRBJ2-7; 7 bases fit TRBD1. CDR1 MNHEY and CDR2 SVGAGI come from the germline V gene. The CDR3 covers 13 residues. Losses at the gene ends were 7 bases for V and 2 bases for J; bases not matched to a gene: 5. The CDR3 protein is CASTYRGTYEQYF. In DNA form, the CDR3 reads TGTGCCAGCACCTACAGGGGAACCTACGAGCAGTACTTC.

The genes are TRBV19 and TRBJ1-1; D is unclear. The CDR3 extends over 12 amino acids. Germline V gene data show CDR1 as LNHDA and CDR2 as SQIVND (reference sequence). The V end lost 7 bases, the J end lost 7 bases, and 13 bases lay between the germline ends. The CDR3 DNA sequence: TGTGCCAGTAAAGGAGGGCGTGGTGAAGCTTTCTTT. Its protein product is CASKGGRGEAFF.

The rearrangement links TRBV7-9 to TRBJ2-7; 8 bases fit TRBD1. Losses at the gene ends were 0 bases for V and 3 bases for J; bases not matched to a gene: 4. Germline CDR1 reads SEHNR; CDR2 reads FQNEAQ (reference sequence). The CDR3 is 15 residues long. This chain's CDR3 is CASSLAQGVHYEQYF. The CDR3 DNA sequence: TGTGCCAGCAGCTTAGCACAGGGGGTCCACTACGAGCAGTACTTC.

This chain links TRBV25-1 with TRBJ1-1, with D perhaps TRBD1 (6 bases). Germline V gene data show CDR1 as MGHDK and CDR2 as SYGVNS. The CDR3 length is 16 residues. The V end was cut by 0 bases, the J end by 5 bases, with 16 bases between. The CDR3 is CASSEYNQGGGTEAFF. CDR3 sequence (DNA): TGTGCCAGCAGTGAATATAATCAGGGAGGGGGAACTGAAGCTTTCTTT.

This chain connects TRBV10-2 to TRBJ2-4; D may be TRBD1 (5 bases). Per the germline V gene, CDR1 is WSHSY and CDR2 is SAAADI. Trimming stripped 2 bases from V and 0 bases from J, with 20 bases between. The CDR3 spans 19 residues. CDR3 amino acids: CASSESRGPVSLAKNIQYF. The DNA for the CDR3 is TGCGCCAGCAGTGAGAGTAGGGGCCCGGTGTCCCTAGCCAAAAACATTCAGTACTTC.

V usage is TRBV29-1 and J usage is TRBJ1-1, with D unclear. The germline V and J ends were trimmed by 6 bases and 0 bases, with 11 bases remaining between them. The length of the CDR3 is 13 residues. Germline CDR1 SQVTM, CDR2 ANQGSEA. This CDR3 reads CSVTDLVNTEAFF. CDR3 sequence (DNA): TGCAGCGTAACAGATCTGGTGAACACTGAAGCTTTCTTT.

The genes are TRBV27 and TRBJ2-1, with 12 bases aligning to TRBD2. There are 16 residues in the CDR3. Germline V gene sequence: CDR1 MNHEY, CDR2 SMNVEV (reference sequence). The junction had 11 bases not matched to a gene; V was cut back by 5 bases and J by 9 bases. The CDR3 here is CASSSPRLAGAGEQFF. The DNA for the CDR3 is TGTGCCAGCAGTAGCCCCAGACTAGCGGGAGCAGGTGAGCAGTTCTTC.